One and the same sample provided the 27 T cell receptor beta chains below, sequenced in a study of blood T cell repertoires in COVID-19. The method was immunoSEQ multiplex PCR; TCRdb's version includes in-frame clones alone and lacks a portion of them. The table includes 200,000 to 250,000 clones, 86% detected once. The sample was peripheral blood. These receptors all stem from a woman aged 80 or older with COVID-19, enrolled during active disease.

V and J are TRBV19 and TRBJ1-6, with TRBD1 identical over 8 bases. The CDR3 spans 16 residues. Germline assignment: CDR1 LNHDA and CDR2 SQIVND (reference sequence). V was clipped by 5 bases and J by 7 bases; unmatched bases: 10. CDR3: CASSSDRGFGNSPLHF. CDR3 bases: TGTGCCAGTAGTTCCGACAGGGGCTTTGGAAATTCACCCCTCCACTTT.

The V and J genes are TRBV7-2 and TRBJ1-6; D call uncertain. The CDR3 runs to 14 residues. Germline V gene lookup returns CDR1 SGHTA and CDR2 FQGNSA. V dropped 5 bases and J dropped 8 bases, with 13 bases sitting between them. For the CDR3, the DNA is TGTGCCAGCAGCATCCGGGTCGGCGATTCACCCCTCCACTTT. Translated, it gives CASSIRVGDSPLHF.

This chain uses TRBV14 with TRBJ2-1, with 7 bases that match TRBD1. This CDR3 is built from 11 residues. V lost 4 bases and J lost 12; bases outside the gene matches: 3. Germline CDR1 is SGHDN and CDR2 is FVKESK. The CDR3 bases are TGTGCCAGCAGCCTCTGGGACAGGCAGTTCTTC. Encoded protein: CASSLWDRQFF. Full variable domain (rest looked up from reference TRBV14 and TRBJ2-1): EAGVTQFPSHSVIEKGQTVTLRCDPISGHDNLYWYRRVMGKEIKFLLHFVKESKQDESGMPNNRFLAERTGGTYSTLKVQPAELEDSGVYFCASSLWDRQFFGPGTRLTVL.

V and J are TRBV28 and TRBJ2-1; TRBD2 is a possible D gene (5 bases). Looked up from germline, CDR1 is MDHEN and CDR2 is SYDVKM. This CDR3 spans 12 amino acids. CDR3 amino acids: CVIDPPPGEQFF. The CDR3 DNA reads TGTGTCATAGACCCCCCACCGGGGGAGCAGTTCTTC.

CDR3 DNA sequence: TGCGCCAGCAGCAACCTTCCTCCGGGACAGGAGTTCAATCAGCCCCAGCATTTT. It is translated as CASSNLPPGQEFNQPQHF. The chain employs TRBV4-1 and TRBJ1-5; 8 bases agree with TRBD1. J was trimmed by 3 bases and V by 5 bases; bases with no gene match: 15. Per the germline V gene, CDR1 is MGHRA and CDR2 is YSYEKL. CDR3 length: 18 residues.

V and J are TRBV20-1 and TRBJ2-7; D is unclear. V dropped 6 bases and J dropped 2 bases, with 8 bases sitting between them. The germline CDR1 and CDR2 sequences are DFQATT and SNEGSKA (reference sequence). This CDR3 comprises 11 residues. Here the CDR3 DNA reads TGCAGTGCCCCGAGTCCCTACGAGCAGTACTTC. This encodes CSAPSPYEQYF.

The chain links TRBV27 to TRBJ2-3; D possibly corresponds to TRBD2 (5 bases). This CDR3 contains 16 residues. Germline V gene data show CDR1 as MNHEY and CDR2 as SMNVEV (reference sequence). Trimming took 0 bases from V and 1 from J, leaving 11 bases between them. CDR3 in DNA: TGTGCCAGCAGTTTATCGAGGGTGGTGGGCACAGATACGCAGTATTTT. Translation gives CASSLSRVVGTDTQYF.

The V gene is TRBV19, the J gene TRBJ1-1; TRBD1 matches 8 bases. CDR3 length equals 14 residues. With V trimmed by 5 bases and J by 6 bases, 8 bases remained unmatched. Per germline, CDR1 LNHDA and CDR2 SQIVND (reference sequence). The CDR3 is CASSSGDRRSEAFF. DNA for the CDR3: TGTGCCAGTAGTTCAGGGGACAGGCGATCTGAAGCTTTCTTT. Drawing the rest from reference TRBV19 and TRBJ1-1, the complete variable domain is DGGITQSPKYLFRKEGQNVTLSCEQNLNHDAMYWYRQDPGQGLRLIYYSQIVNDFQKGDIAEGYSVSREKKESFPLTVTSAQKNPTAFYLCASSSGDRRSEAFFGQGTRLTVV.

In this sample, this clone turned up many times. The chain joins TRBV5-1 to TRBJ2-4; possible D gene TRBD1, 6 bases. The CDR3 length is 20 residues. CDR1 SGHRS and CDR2 YFSETQ come from the germline V gene. V dropped 0 bases and J dropped 0 bases, with 22 bases sitting between them. The CDR3 coding sequence is TGCGCCAGCAGCTTGGATCCGGGCAGCTTAGGGGACATAGCCAAAAACATTCAGTACTTC. It specifies CASSLDPGSLGDIAKNIQYF.

The chain links TRBV7-8 to TRBJ1-6; 9 bases are a match to TRBD1. The CDR3 consists of 16 residues. V dropped 1 base and J dropped 7; count of bases not matched to a gene: 5. Germline V gene data show CDR1 as SGHVS and CDR2 as FQNEAQ. For the CDR3, the DNA is TGTGCCAGCAGCTTAGGTACAGGGGGCGCGAATTCACCCCTCCACTTT. Translating gives CASSLGTGGANSPLHF.

Note on this clone: At the DNA level, this CDR3 is encoded by other sequences in the same sample as well. The rearrangement links TRBV12-3 or TRBV12-4 to TRBJ1-2, with 8 bases identical to TRBD1. This CDR3 spans 13 amino acids. Germline trimming cut 5 bases from V and 5 bases from J; bases unmatched to any gene: 4. For the CDR3, the DNA is TGTGCCAGCAGTCCGGACAGGGATTATGGCTACACCTTC. Amino acids: CASSPDRDYGYTF.

The chain links TRBV12-3 or TRBV12-4 to TRBJ1-1; 7 nucleotides line up with TRBD1. The CDR3 is 12 residues long. V dropped 10 bases and J dropped 5; count of bases not matched to a gene: 7. The chain's CDR3 is CATVTGRTEAFF. CDR3 DNA sequence: TGTGCCACCGTGACAGGGCGGACTGAAGCTTTCTTT.

The chain links TRBV9 to TRBJ2-3; the match to TRBD2 covers 11 bases. The CDR3 covers 16 residues. Germline V gene lookup returns CDR1 SGDLS and CDR2 YYNGEE. Trimming at V came to 3 bases and at J to 12 bases, leaving 15 bases not matched to a gene. The CDR3 sequence is CASSADGLAGGPSQYF. The CDR3, as DNA: TGTGCCAGCAGCGCAGATGGGTTAGCGGGGGGGCCCTCCCAGTATTTT.

This clone is a singleton in its sample. V usage is TRBV18 and J usage is TRBJ2-3; TRBD2 matches 8 bases. Germline V lookup: CDR1 KGHSH, CDR2 LQKENI. The V gene end was trimmed by 7 bases and the J gene end by 2 bases; junction bases not matched to a gene: 17. The CDR3 is 18 amino acids. CDR3 sequence reads: CASLPRGGSGADTDTQYF. The CDR3 nucleotides read TGTGCCAGCTTGCCCAGGGGCGGTAGCGGGGCGGACACAGATACGCAGTATTTT.

This clone was counted a single time. The rearrangement joins TRBV7-9 to TRBJ2-2, with D perhaps TRBD1 (5 bases). The CDR3 extends over 15 amino acids. Germline assignment: CDR1 SEHNR and CDR2 FQNEAQ (reference sequence). Trimming removed 5 bases from V and 2 bases from J, with 12 bases in between. The CDR3 protein is CASSRTTGNTGELFF. Written as DNA, the CDR3 is TGTGCCAGCAGCCGGACCACAGGAAACACCGGGGAGCTGTTTTTT.

The CDR3 loop is CASRGQGNGYTF. The CDR3 DNA reads as TGTGCCAGCAGGGGGCAGGGAAATGGCTACACCTTC. The gene calls are TRBV27 and TRBJ1-2, with D perhaps matching TRBD1 (5 bases). V was pared by 6 bases and J by 6 bases, with 11 bases between. CDR3 size: 12 residues. Germline assignment: CDR1 MNHEY and CDR2 SMNVEV (reference sequence).

This clone was counted once. The rearrangement joins TRBV6-1 to TRBJ2-7, with D maybe TRBD1 (6 bases). The CDR3 sequence is 14 residues long. In germline, CDR1 is MNHNS, CDR2 SASEGT. V was shortened by 3 bases and J by 2 bases, with 11 bases between the two germline ends. The CDR3 sequence: CASSDHRAPYEQYF. CDR3 coding DNA: TGTGCCAGCAGTGACCACAGGGCGCCCTACGAGCAGTACTTC.

This chain connects TRBV10-3 to TRBJ1-3; D gene unclear. With 0 bases removed from V and 0 bases from J, the gap between germline ends came to 3 bases. The CDR3 totals 14 residues. Per the germline V gene, CDR1 is ENHRY and CDR2 is SYGVKD. In nucleotides, the CDR3 is TGTGCCATCAGTGAGTCGTACTCTGGAAACACCATATATTTT. It translates to CAISESYSGNTIYF.

Here the CDR3 DNA reads TGTGCCAGTAGTACCCGGACAGGGTTGGAGTTCTTC. It codes for CASSTRTGLEFF. The V and J genes are TRBV19 and TRBJ2-1; 8 bases are a match to TRBD1. The V segment lost 4 bases and the J segment 14 bases; nucleotides outside the gene matches: 7. There are 12 residues in the CDR3. CDR1 and CDR2 (germline): LNHDA, SQIVND (reference sequence).

The chain employs TRBV28 and TRBJ1-4; D perhaps matches TRBD1 (6 bases). The ends were cut back, 8 bases at V and 8 bases at J, with 18 bases in the middle. The CDR3 consists of 14 residues. Per the germline V gene, CDR1 is MDHEN and CDR2 is SYDVKM. CDR3 nucleotide sequence: TGTGCCAGCGGTCTTACAGGGAAGGTAGAAAAACTGTTTTTT. It yields the protein CASGLTGKVEKLFF.

The chain combines TRBV5-1 with TRBJ1-2, with 8 bases lining up with TRBD1. This CDR3 comprises 12 residues. The germline V gene has CDR1 SGHRS and CDR2 YFSETQ. J lost 8 bases, V lost 4 bases, and 4 bases had no gene match. CDR3 amino acids: CASSPQGGGYTF. CDR3 bases: TGCGCCAGCAGCCCACAGGGGGGAGGCTACACCTTC.

The chain couples TRBV4-3 to TRBJ1-3, with TRBD1 matching 11 bases. The CDR3 runs to 17 residues. The V gene end was trimmed by 3 bases and the J gene end by 4 bases; junction bases not matched to a gene: 8. Germline loops: CDR1 LGHNA, CDR2 YSLEER. The CDR3 DNA follows: TGCGCCAGCAGCCAGGAGTACGGGACAGGGGGGGGAAACACCATATATTTT. Translated, it gives CASSQEYGTGGGNTIYF.

This chain joins TRBV4-2 and TRBJ2-7, with 7 positions matching TRBD1. CDR1 is LGHNA and CDR2 is YNFKEQ in the germline V gene. The CDR3 has 15 residues. V lost 6 bases, J lost 3 bases, and 11 bases stayed unmatched. As DNA, the CDR3 is TGTGCCAGCAGTCCAGGAACAGGGGCCGGCTACGAGCAGTACTTC. Translated: CASSPGTGAGYEQYF.

This sequence joins TRBV7-9 and TRBJ1-6; D not certain. V was clipped by 2 bases and J by 13 bases, with 12 bases between them. From germline, CDR1 is SEHNR and CDR2 FQNEAQ (reference sequence). The CDR3 is 13 amino acids. Here the CDR3 DNA reads TGTGCCAGCAGCTTAATTGTATCGGGTCCCCTCCACTTT. Protein: CASSLIVSGPLHF.

A note on this clone: This CDR3 is also generated by other DNA sequences in the sample. J is TRBJ2-5 and V is TRBV5-1, with D perhaps matching TRBD1 (5 bases). CDR1 and CDR2 from the germline V gene are SGHRS and YFSETQ. This CDR3 is 13 amino acids long. Trimming removed 3 bases from V and 4 bases from J, with 10 bases in between. This chain's CDR3 is CASSSQGGETQYF. DNA of the CDR3: TGCGCCAGCAGCTCCCAGGGCGGAGAGACCCAGTACTTC.

V is TRBV28 and J is TRBJ1-6; D gene unclear. In germline, CDR1 is MDHEN, CDR2 SYDVKM. This CDR3 comprises 15 residues. Trimming took 6 bases from V and 10 from J, leaving 19 bases between them. The CDR3 loop is CASRGRTIGGSPLHF. The CDR3 DNA reads TGTGCCAGCAGGGGTCGGACGATTGGAGGGTCACCCCTCCACTTT.

This chain joins TRBV5-1 and TRBJ2-2; TRBD2 matches 10 bases. The V and J ends lost 5 bases and 1 base, in that order; junction bases with no gene match: 2. The CDR3 sequence is 15 residues long. Per germline, CDR1 SGHRS and CDR2 YFSETQ. The DNA of the CDR3 is TGCGCCAGCAGGCCTAGCGGGGGGAACACCGGGGAGCTGTTTTTT. Translated: CASRPSGGNTGELFF. Filled out from reference TRBV5-1 and TRBJ2-2, the complete variable domain reads KAGVTQTPRYLIKTRGQQVTLSCSPISGHRSVSWYQQTPGQGLQFLFEYFSETQRNKGNFPGRFSGRQFSNSRSEMNVSTLELGDSALYLCASRPSGGNTGELFFGEGSRLTVL.